One sample yielded the 32 T cell receptor beta chains listed below, sequenced in a study of blood T cell repertoires in COVID-19 (dated by TCRdb to the early 2020s). The method was the immunoSEQ multiplex PCR assay. TCRdb stores this immuneACCESS table with in-frame sequences only. Part of the clones is absent; in the studies checked, under half of the shortfall reflects unresolved V genes, and no reason is known for the rest. This sample gives 130,000 to 150,000 clones in total; approximately 85% of them show up just once. The ten largest clones add up to around 8% of the sample. Sequenced input: peripheral blood. The origin of the receptors is a woman aged 60-75 years with COVID-19, enrolled during active disease.

This clone was found a few times. CDR3 sequence: CASSPGGNQPQHF. The CDR3 coding sequence is TGTGCCAGCAGCCCCGGGGGCAATCAGCCCCAGCATTTT. The chain recombines TRBV7-3 with TRBJ1-5; D unresolved. V lost 5 bases and J lost 2, with 7 bases in between. This CDR3 is built from 13 residues. Germline loops: CDR1 SGHTA, CDR2 FQGTGA.

The V and J genes are TRBV19 and TRBJ2-3; 15 bases agree with TRBD2. Trimming took 5 bases from V and 9 from J; bases not matched to a gene: 3. The CDR3 has 14 residues. Germline V gene data show CDR1 as LNHDA and CDR2 as SQIVND (reference sequence). The DNA for the CDR3 is TGTGCCAGTAGTGGACTAGCGGGGGGGCCGACGCAGTATTTT. Protein: CASSGLAGGPTQYF.

J is TRBJ2-7 and V is TRBV20-1; D remains unclear. The V gene lost 2 bases and the J gene lost 2 bases, with 4 bases spanning the gap. The V gene's germline CDR1 is DFQATT and CDR2 SNEGSKA (reference sequence). The length of the CDR3 is 11 residues. The CDR3 here is CSARQAYEQYF. The CDR3 bases are TGCAGTGCTAGACAGGCCTACGAGCAGTACTTC.

J is TRBJ1-1 and V is TRBV9; a possible D gene is TRBD1 (6 bases). This CDR3 is built from 15 residues. With 3 bases removed from V and 4 bases from J, the gap between germline ends came to 16 bases. The germline V gene encodes CDR1 SGDLS and CDR2 YYNGEE. CDR3 loop: CASSATGRMSTEAFF. The CDR3 region has the DNA TGTGCCAGCAGCGCGACAGGTAGGATGAGCACTGAAGCTTTCTTT. Full variable domain (outside the CDR3, taken from reference TRBV9 and TRBJ1-1): DSGVTQTPKHLITATGQRVTLRCSPRSGDLSVYWYQQSLDQGLQFLIQYYNGEERAKGNILERFSAQQFPDLHSELNLSSLELGDSALYFCASSATGRMSTEAFFGQGTRLTVV.

The chain has TRBV4-1 and TRBJ2-3, with D perhaps TRBD2 (5 bases). The germline gives CDR1 MGHRA, CDR2 YSYEKL. Trimming removed 1 base at V and 6 bases at J, with 8 bases between. The CDR3 totals 13 residues. CDR3 region: CASSQGGYDTQYF. CDR3 DNA sequence: TGCGCCAGCAGCCAAGGCGGGTACGATACGCAGTATTTT.

The rearrangement joins TRBV27 to TRBJ2-5; 7 positions agree with TRBD2. CDR3 length: 14 amino acids. Germline values: CDR1 MNHEY, CDR2 SMNVEV (reference sequence). The J segment lost 1 base and the V segment lost 2 bases, leaving 1 base of the junction unmatched. The CDR3 sequence: CASSLGLGQETQYF. The CDR3 DNA follows: TGTGCCAGCAGTTTAGGACTAGGCCAAGAGACCCAGTACTTC.

Comment on this clone: Within the sample, other DNA sequences also encode this same CDR3. The chain couples TRBV7-8 to TRBJ1-4, with 9 bases fitting TRBD1. V dropped 0 bases and J dropped 5; count of bases not matched to a gene: 1. The germline V gene has CDR1 SGHVS and CDR2 FQNEAQ. This CDR3 has 15 residues. CDR3 sequence: CASSLAGTGNEKLFF. As DNA, the CDR3 is TGTGCCAGCAGCTTAGCCGGGACAGGGAATGAAAAACTGTTTTTT.

V usage is TRBV9 and J usage is TRBJ2-7; possibly TRBD2 for D (6 bases). There are 14 residues in the CDR3. V was trimmed by 0 bases and J by 1 base, leaving 8 bases between them. The germline gives CDR1 SGDLS, CDR2 YYNGEE. CDR3 residues: CASSVGDLSYEQYF. Here the CDR3 DNA reads TGTGCCAGCAGCGTAGGGGACTTATCCTACGAGCAGTACTTC.

This clone was seen a handful of times. The chain is built from TRBV27 and TRBJ1-2, with no clear D. Germline V CDR1 and CDR2: MNHEY, SMNVEV (reference sequence). With 4 bases removed from V and 7 bases from J, the gap between germline ends came to 16 bases. The CDR3 runs to 14 residues. In DNA, the CDR3 is TGTGCCAGCAGTTCGGACTCCGGGGTGAGTGGCTACACCTTC. Its translation: CASSSDSGVSGYTF.

This clone was counted a single time. The genes are TRBV4-2 and TRBJ2-2, with 7 bases aligning to TRBD2. The CDR3 contains 17 residues. Germline V lookup: CDR1 LGHNA, CDR2 YNFKEQ. V was clipped by 1 base and J by 7 bases; unmatched bases: 12. The CDR3 region is CASSQGSSGTTVGELFF. DNA for the CDR3: TGTGCCAGCAGCCAAGGGTCATCCGGGACTACCGTCGGGGAGCTGTTTTTT.

CDR3 sequence: CASSPQTGGENTEAFF. The CDR3 nucleotides are TGCGCCAGCAGCCCCCAGACAGGGGGTGAAAACACTGAAGCTTTCTTT. The chain carries TRBV5-1 and TRBJ1-1; the match to TRBD1 covers 9 bases. CDR3 length: 16 residues. The V and J ends lost 4 bases and 2 bases, in that order; junction bases with no gene match: 9. CDR1 and CDR2 (germline): SGHRS, YFSETQ.

The J gene is TRBJ2-3, the V gene TRBV11-3, with TRBD2 matching over 8 bases. Germline CDR1 is SGHNT and CDR2 is YENEEA. The CDR3 length is 15 residues. With 5 bases clipped from V and 2 bases from J, the junction kept 6 bases outside the gene matches. CDR3 sequence (DNA): TGTGCCAGCAGCGGCGGGGGGCTCGTCACAGATACGCAGTATTTT. The encoded protein is CASSGGGLVTDTQYF.

The chain links TRBV19 to TRBJ2-5, with 10 bases matching TRBD2. Germline V lookup: CDR1 LNHDA, CDR2 SQIVND (reference sequence). The CDR3 runs to 15 residues. The ends lost 6 bases at V and 5 bases at J; junction bases unmatched: 9. The CDR3 region is CASRETAGGRETQYF. CDR3 sequence (DNA): TGTGCCAGTAGAGAGACAGCGGGGGGGCGGGAGACCCAGTACTTC. Full variable domain (remainder filled in from reference TRBV19 and TRBJ2-5): DGGITQSPKYLFRKEGQNVTLSCEQNLNHDAMYWYRQDPGQGLRLIYYSQIVNDFQKGDIAEGYSVSREKKESFPLTVTSAQKNPTAFYLCASRETAGGRETQYFGPGTRLLVL.

CDR3 DNA: TGTGCCAGTAAGAGCCGGGGACAGGGATCATCCTACGAGCAGTACTTC. Residues: CASKSRGQGSSYEQYF. The rearrangement links TRBV19 to TRBJ2-7, with TRBD1 identical over 9 bases. CDR3 size: 16 residues. Per the germline V gene, CDR1 is LNHDA and CDR2 is SQIVND (reference sequence). V lost 7 bases and J lost 1; bases outside the gene matches: 11. Based on the CDR3 plus reference TRBV19 and TRBJ2-7, the full variable domain is DGGITQSPKYLFRKEGQNVTLSCEQNLNHDAMYWYRQDPGQGLRLIYYSQIVNDFQKGDIAEGYSVSREKKESFPLTVTSAQKNPTAFYLCASKSRGQGSSYEQYFGPGTRLTVT.

This clone was seen a few times. The chain has TRBV9 and TRBJ2-3, with 13 bases fitting TRBD2. The V gene end was trimmed by 4 bases and the J gene end by 6 bases; junction bases not matched to a gene: 5. This CDR3 has 15 residues. The germline V gene has CDR1 SGDLS and CDR2 YYNGEE. The CDR3 loop reads CASSKGLAGIDTQYF. CDR3 nucleotides: TGTGCCAGCAGCAAGGGACTAGCGGGGATCGATACGCAGTATTTT.

The V call is TRBV5-5, the J call TRBJ2-7, with 10 bases lining up with TRBD1. Trimming at V came to 1 base and at J to 1 base, leaving 8 bases not matched to a gene. The germline V gene encodes CDR1 SGHKS and CDR2 YYEKEE (reference sequence). This CDR3 spans 17 amino acids. In DNA form, the CDR3 reads TGTGCCAGCAGCTTGAGGGGACAGGGGTACCAGTCCTACGAGCAGTACTTC. It is translated as CASSLRGQGYQSYEQYF. The complete variable domain, with remaining parts taken from reference TRBV5-5 and TRBJ2-7, reads DAGVTQSPTHLIKTRGQQVTLRCSPISGHKSVSWYQQVLGQGPQFIFQYYEKEERGRGNFPDRFSARQFPNYSSELNVNALLLGDSALYLCASSLRGQGYQSYEQYFGPGTRLTVT.

The chain links TRBV3-1 (or the pseudogene TRBV3-2) to TRBJ2-5; no clear D. The CDR3 consists of 12 residues. The germline V gene encodes CDR1 LGHDT and CDR2 YNNKEL (reference sequence). The V gene lost 4 bases and the J gene lost 4 bases, with 7 bases spanning the gap. The chain's CDR3 is CASSRISETQYF. As DNA, the CDR3 is TGTGCCAGCAGCCGTATTTCAGAGACCCAGTACTTC.

This clone was detected once. This chain connects TRBV20-1 to TRBJ2-3, with D possibly being TRBD2 (6 bases). The V end was cut by 6 bases, the J end by 4 bases, with 8 bases between. The V gene's germline CDR1 is DFQATT and CDR2 SNEGSKA (reference sequence). The CDR3 sequence is 11 residues long. CDR3 loop: CSAPGADTQYF. The CDR3, as DNA: TGCAGTGCCCCGGGAGCAGATACGCAGTATTTT.

This clone was picked up a small number of times. The chain joins TRBV29-1 to TRBJ2-2, with a weak D call TRBD1 (5 bases). The length of the CDR3 is 14 residues. V was trimmed by 5 bases and J by 1 base, leaving 11 bases between them. CDR1 is SQVTM and CDR2 is ANQGSEA in the germline V gene. CDR3 in DNA: TGCAGCGTTCTTGACAGTTTGAACACCGGGGAGCTGTTTTTT. As protein: CSVLDSLNTGELFF.

The rearrangement links TRBV6-5 to TRBJ1-6, with 8 positions matching TRBD1. Germline CDR1 reads MNHEY; CDR2 reads SVGAGI. The CDR3 consists of 14 residues. V shed 5 bases and J 9 bases; nucleotides not matched to a gene: 6. This CDR3 is CASSRGQGGSPLHF. The CDR3 DNA follows: TGTGCCAGCAGTCGCGGACAGGGCGGTTCACCCCTCCACTTT.

This chain links TRBV19 with TRBJ2-5, with 12 nucleotides matching TRBD1. Trimming cost V 10 bases and J 5 bases; bases outside gene matches: 14. The CDR3 runs 16 residues. Germline V gene data show CDR1 as LNHDA and CDR2 as SQIVND (reference sequence). In DNA form, the CDR3 reads TGTGCCACCCGAGAGGGACAGGGGGCGCTTTGGGAGACCCAGTACTTC. As protein: CATREGQGALWETQYF. Together with reference TRBV19 and TRBJ2-5, the CDR3 gives the full variable domain: DGGITQSPKYLFRKEGQNVTLSCEQNLNHDAMYWYRQDPGQGLRLIYYSQIVNDFQKGDIAEGYSVSREKKESFPLTVTSAQKNPTAFYLCATREGQGALWETQYFGPGTRLLVL.

V is TRBV2 and J is TRBJ2-5; 9 bases map to TRBD2. Germline loops: CDR1 SNHLY, CDR2 FYNNEI. CDR3 length: 13 residues. Germline trimming cut 8 bases from V and 3 bases from J; bases unmatched to any gene: 4. The CDR3 sequence is CASLAGRKETQYF. The CDR3, as DNA: TGTGCCAGCCTAGCGGGGAGAAAAGAGACCCAGTACTTC. Combining the CDR3 with reference TRBV2 and TRBJ2-5 gives the whole variable domain EPEVTQTPSHQVTQMGQEVILRCVPISNHLYFYWYRQILGQKVEFLVSFYNNEISEKSEIFDDQFSVERPDGSNFTLKIRSTKLEDSAMYFCASLAGRKETQYFGPGTRLLVL.

The rearrangement joins TRBV5-5 to TRBJ2-4, with D possibly matching TRBD2 (7 bases). Trimming shortened V by 4 bases and J by 8 bases, and 22 bases separated the two germline ends. CDR1 and CDR2 from the germline V gene are SGHKS and YYEKEE (reference sequence). This CDR3 comprises 16 residues. For the CDR3, the DNA is TGTGCCAGCAGCCCCGAGAGGGGGGGCAGTGGTTACATTCAGTACTTC. Protein sequence: CASSPERGGSGYIQYF.

This rearrangement joins TRBV15 to TRBJ2-1, with TRBD2 identical over 9 bases. Trimming at V came to 2 bases and at J to 10 bases, leaving 9 bases not matched to a gene. This CDR3 contains 15 residues. Germline CDR1 is LNHNV and CDR2 is YYDKDF (reference sequence). The CDR3 region is CATSRTAGGLGEQFF. The CDR3 DNA reads as TGTGCCACCAGCAGAACCGCGGGGGGGCTTGGGGAGCAGTTCTTC. Based on the CDR3 plus reference TRBV15 and TRBJ2-1, the full variable domain is DAMVIQNPRYQVTQFGKPVTLSCSQTLNHNVMYWYQQKSSQAPKLLFHYYDKDFNNEADTPDNFQSRRPNTSFCFLDIRSPGLGDTAMYLCATSRTAGGLGEQFFGPGTRLTVL.

CDR3: CASSDVTGNQPQHF. In nucleotides, the CDR3 is TGTGCCAGCAGTGACGTGACAGGGAACCAGCCCCAGCATTTT. The gene calls are TRBV2 and TRBJ1-5; 7 bases agree with TRBD1. The CDR3 loop spans 14 amino acids. The trim removed 3 bases at V and 7 bases at J, leaving 6 bases unmatched. The germline V gene has CDR1 SNHLY and CDR2 FYNNEI.

This clone has a single count. The chain links TRBV28 to TRBJ1-4, with D unclear. The V end was cut by 2 bases, the J end by 5 bases, with 9 bases between. Germline assignment: CDR1 MDHEN and CDR2 SYDVKM. CDR3 size: 14 residues. The CDR3 DNA reads TGTGCCAGCAGTTTAGAACAGCGGAATGAAAAACTGTTTTTT. Residues: CASSLEQRNEKLFF.

This chain connects TRBV24-1 to TRBJ2-3; D possibly corresponds to TRBD2 (5 bases). The CDR3 is 16 residues long. Germline V gene lookup returns CDR1 KGHDR and CDR2 SFDVKD. Trimming left V 3 bases short and J 5 bases short, with 17 bases between. The CDR3 reads CATSDKWRREGDTQYF. CDR3 nucleotides: TGTGCCACCAGTGATAAGTGGAGGAGAGAAGGAGATACGCAGTATTTT.

The chain has TRBV10-1 and TRBJ1-1; no firm D call. The CDR3 has 14 amino acids. The germline V and J ends were trimmed by 2 bases and 5 bases, with 12 bases remaining between them. Germline values: CDR1 WNHNN, CDR2 SYGVQD (reference sequence). CDR3 bases: TGCGCCAGCAGTGAGGGGCACTTGGCAACTGAAGCTTTCTTT. Encoded protein: CASSEGHLATEAFF.

For the CDR3, the DNA is TGTGCCAGCAGTTACTCGGGGCTAGCGGGGGTGGGAGAGCAGTTCTTC. Its protein product is CASSYSGLAGVGEQFF. This sequence joins TRBV6-6 and TRBJ2-1; TRBD2 matches at 10 bases. Trimming took 0 bases from V and 10 from J; bases not matched to a gene: 9. Germline lookup yields CDR1 MNHNY and CDR2 SVGAGI (reference sequence). The CDR3 is 16 amino acids.

The genes are TRBV18 and TRBJ2-5; 7 bases agree with TRBD2. CDR1 KGHSH and CDR2 LQKENI come from the germline V gene. The CDR3 is made up of 15 amino acids. Trimming took 6 bases from V and 2 from J; bases not matched to a gene: 9. CDR3 sequence: CASSLRLAEQETQYF. CDR3 nucleotides: TGTGCCAGCTCTCTAAGACTAGCAGAACAAGAGACCCAGTACTTC.

The chain couples TRBV6-5 to TRBJ1-1, with D unresolved. The CDR3 totals 14 residues. CDR1 is MNHEY and CDR2 is SVGAGI in the germline V gene. The V end was cut by 6 bases, the J end by 3 bases, with 14 bases between. CDR3 DNA: TGTGCCAGCAGGAAAGACTACCGGGACACTGAAGCTTTCTTT. This sequence encodes CASRKDYRDTEAFF.

The chain links TRBV19 to TRBJ1-6; D remains ambiguous. CDR1 LNHDA and CDR2 SQIVND come from the germline V gene (reference sequence). The CDR3 extends over 17 amino acids. Trimming shortened V by 7 bases and J by 2 bases, and 18 bases separated the two germline ends. CDR3 sequence: CASTIGGGVAYNSPLHF. The CDR3, as DNA: TGTGCCAGTACCATAGGAGGAGGAGTCGCCTATAATTCACCCCTCCACTTT.